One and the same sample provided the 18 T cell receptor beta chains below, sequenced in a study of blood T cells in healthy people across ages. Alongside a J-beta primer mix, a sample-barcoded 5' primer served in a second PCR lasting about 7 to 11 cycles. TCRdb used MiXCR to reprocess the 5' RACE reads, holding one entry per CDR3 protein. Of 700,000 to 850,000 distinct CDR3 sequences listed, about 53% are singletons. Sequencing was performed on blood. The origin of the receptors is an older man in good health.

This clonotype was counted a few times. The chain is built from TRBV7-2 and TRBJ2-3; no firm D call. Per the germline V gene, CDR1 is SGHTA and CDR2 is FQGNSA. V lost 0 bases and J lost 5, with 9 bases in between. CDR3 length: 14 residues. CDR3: CASSLAAILDTQYF. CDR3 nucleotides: TGTGCCAGCAGCTTAGCGGCTATATTAGATACGCAGTATTTT.

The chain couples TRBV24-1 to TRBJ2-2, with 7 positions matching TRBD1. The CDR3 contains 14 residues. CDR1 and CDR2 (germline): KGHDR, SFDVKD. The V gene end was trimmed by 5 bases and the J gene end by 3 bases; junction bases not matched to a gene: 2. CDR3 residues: CATSGQGDTGELFF. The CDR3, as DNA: TGTGCCACCAGTGGACAGGGAGACACCGGGGAGCTGTTTTTT.

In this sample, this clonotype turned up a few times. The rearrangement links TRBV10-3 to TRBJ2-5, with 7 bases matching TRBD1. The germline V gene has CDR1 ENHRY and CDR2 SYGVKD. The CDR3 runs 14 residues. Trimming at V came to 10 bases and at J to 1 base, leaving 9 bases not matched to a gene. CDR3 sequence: CATKGAGGQETQYF. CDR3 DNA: TGTGCCACCAAGGGGGCAGGCGGCCAAGAGACCCAGTACTTC.

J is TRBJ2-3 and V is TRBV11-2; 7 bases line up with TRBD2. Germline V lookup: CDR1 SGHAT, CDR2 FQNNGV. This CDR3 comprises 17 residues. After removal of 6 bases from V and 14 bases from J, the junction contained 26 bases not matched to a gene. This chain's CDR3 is CASRSLGGRARGRDAYF. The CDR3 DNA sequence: TGTGCCAGCAGGAGCCTCGGTGGGAGGGCCCGGGGCAGAGACGCGTATTTT.

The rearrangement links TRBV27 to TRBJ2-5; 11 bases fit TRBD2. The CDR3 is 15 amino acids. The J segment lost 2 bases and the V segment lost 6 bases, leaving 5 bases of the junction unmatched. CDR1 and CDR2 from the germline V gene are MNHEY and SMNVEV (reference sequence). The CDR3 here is CASRGLAGLQETQYF. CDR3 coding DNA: TGTGCCAGCAGAGGACTAGCGGGCCTACAAGAGACCCAGTACTTC.

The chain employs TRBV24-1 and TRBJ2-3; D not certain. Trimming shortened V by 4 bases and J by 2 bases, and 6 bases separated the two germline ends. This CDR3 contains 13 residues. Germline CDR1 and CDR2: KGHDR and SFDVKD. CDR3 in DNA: TGTGCCACCAGTGACGATTCCACAGATACGCAGTATTTT. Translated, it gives CATSDDSTDTQYF.

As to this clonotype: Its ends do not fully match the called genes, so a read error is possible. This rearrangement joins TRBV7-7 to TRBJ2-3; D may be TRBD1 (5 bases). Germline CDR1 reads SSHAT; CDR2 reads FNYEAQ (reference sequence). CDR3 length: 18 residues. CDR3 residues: CASSLYGVAAGRTDTQYF. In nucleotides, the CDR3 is TGTGCTAGCAGCTTATACGGTGTGGCGGCAGGGCGCACAGATACGCAGTATTTT. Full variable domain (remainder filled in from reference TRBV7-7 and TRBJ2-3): GAGVSQSPRYKVTKRGQDVTLRCDPISSHATLYWYQQALGQGPEFLTYFNYEAQPDKSGLPSDRFSAERPEGSISTLTIQRTEQRDSAMYRCASSLYGVAAGRTDTQYFGPGTRLTVL.

The CDR3 region is CSALPAGVHEQYF. The CDR3 DNA is TGCAGTGCCCTACCCGCGGGAGTCCACGAGCAGTACTTC. The rearrangement links TRBV20-1 to TRBJ2-5; 7 nucleotides agree with TRBD2. The J call could be wrong; TRBJ2-7 is a better fit for the DNA end. Germline V CDR1 and CDR2: DFQATT, SNEGSKA (reference sequence). The CDR3 has 13 amino acids.

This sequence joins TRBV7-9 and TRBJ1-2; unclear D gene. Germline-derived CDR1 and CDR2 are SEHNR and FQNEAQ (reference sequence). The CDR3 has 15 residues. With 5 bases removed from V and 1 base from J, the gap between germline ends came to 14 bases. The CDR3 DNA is TGTGCCAGCAGCCAACCTGGCTTTAATAACTATGGCTACACCTTC. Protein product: CASSQPGFNNYGYTF.

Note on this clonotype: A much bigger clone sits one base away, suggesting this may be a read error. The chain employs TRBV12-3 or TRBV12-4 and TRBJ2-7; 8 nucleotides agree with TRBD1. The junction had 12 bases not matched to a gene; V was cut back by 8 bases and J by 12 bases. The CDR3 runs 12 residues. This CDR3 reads CASAPGGETRYF. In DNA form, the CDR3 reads TGTGCCAGCGCCCCAGGGGGCGAGACCCGGTACTTC.

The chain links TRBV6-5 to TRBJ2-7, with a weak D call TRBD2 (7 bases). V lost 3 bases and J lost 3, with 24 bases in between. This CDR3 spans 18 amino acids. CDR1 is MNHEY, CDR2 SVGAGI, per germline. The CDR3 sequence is CASSYFPLGAGRDYEQYF. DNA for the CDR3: TGTGCCAGCAGTTATTTTCCATTGGGGGCGGGGAGGGACTACGAGCAGTACTTC.

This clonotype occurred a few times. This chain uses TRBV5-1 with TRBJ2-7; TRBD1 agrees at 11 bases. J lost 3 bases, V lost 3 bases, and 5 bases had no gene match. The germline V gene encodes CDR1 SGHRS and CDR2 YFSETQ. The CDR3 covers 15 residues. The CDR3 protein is CASSWGQGVNYEQYF. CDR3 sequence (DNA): TGCGCCAGCAGCTGGGGACAGGGGGTCAACTACGAGCAGTACTTC.

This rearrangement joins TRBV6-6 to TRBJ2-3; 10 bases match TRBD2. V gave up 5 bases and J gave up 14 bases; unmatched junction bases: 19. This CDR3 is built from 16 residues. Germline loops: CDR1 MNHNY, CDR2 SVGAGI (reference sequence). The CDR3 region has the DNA TGTGCCAGCAGTATATTAGCTAGCGGGAGCCGAAGATACGCGTATTTT. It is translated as CASSILASGSRRYAYF.

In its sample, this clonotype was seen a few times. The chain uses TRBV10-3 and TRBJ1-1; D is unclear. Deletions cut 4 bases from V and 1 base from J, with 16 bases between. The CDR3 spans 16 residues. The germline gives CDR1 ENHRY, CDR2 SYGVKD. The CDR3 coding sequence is TGTGCCATCAGTGGTCCCCACCTTCGGGGGAACACTGAAGCTTTCTTT. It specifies CAISGPHLRGNTEAFF.

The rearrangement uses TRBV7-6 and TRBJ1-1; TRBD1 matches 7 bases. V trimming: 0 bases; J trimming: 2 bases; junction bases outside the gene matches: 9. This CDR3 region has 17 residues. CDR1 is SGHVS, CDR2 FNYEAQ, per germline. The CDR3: CASSLALQGNLNTEAFF. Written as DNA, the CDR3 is TGTGCCAGCAGCTTAGCGTTACAGGGGAACCTTAACACTGAAGCTTTCTTT.

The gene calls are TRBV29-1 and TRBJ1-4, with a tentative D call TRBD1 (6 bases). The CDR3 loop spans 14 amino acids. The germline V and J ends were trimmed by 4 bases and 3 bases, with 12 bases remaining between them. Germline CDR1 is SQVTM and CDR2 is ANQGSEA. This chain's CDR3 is CSVGGRGSNEKLFF. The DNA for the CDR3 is TGCAGCGTTGGGGGGCGGGGATCTAATGAAAAACTGTTTTTT.

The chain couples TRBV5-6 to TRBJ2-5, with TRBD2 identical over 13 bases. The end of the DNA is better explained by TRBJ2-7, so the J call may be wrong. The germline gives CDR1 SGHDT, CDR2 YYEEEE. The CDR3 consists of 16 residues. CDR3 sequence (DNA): TGTGCCAGCAGCCGGAGGACTAGCGGGAGAATAAACGAGCAGTACTTC. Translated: CASSRRTSGRINEQYF.

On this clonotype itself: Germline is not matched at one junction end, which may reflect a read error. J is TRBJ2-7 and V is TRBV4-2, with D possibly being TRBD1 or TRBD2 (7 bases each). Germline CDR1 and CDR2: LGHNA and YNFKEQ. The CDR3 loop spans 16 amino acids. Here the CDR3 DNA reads TGTGCCAGTAGCCAGGCAGCGGGACAGACCACCTACGAGCAGTACTTC. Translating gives CASSQAAGQTTYEQYF.